This TCR beta chain originates from a study of shared clonotypes between healthy human individuals. This table comes from immunoSEQ multiplex PCR, and its TCRdb copy is limited to in-frame clones, with some not included. Counted here are about 960,000 clones, about 80% occurring once; the ten biggest clones make up approximately 1.5%. This clone appeared once. Its antigen is not identified. Points from the study as a whole: Among non-shared clonotypes, generation probabilities were lower than among those shared by all four donors. As a rule, naive subsets had a larger estimated richness than memory subsets.

V was cut by 5 bases and J by 2 bases, with 12 bases left in between. The CDR3 consists of 15 residues. CDR1 and CDR2 (germline): MNHEY, SVGAGI. Sequencing was carried out using memory CD4+ T cells sorted from blood. Subset here: CD45RA-negative fraction. The chain has TRBV6-5 and TRBJ2-2; TRBD1 might be the D (5 bases). The origin of this receptor is a man aged 18-30 years in good health. The CDR3 here is CASSPIDRNTGELFF. CDR3 coding DNA: TGTGCCAGCAGTCCTATAGACAGAAACACCGGGGAGCTGTTTTTT.